Below, 30 T cell receptor beta chains from the same sample are listed, as sequenced in a study of blood T cell repertoires in COVID-19. Profiled with immunoSEQ multiplex PCR; TCRdb holds only in-frame clones, not every one. The table records about 43,000 clones, over 75% of them present only once. The sequencing sample was made of peripheral blood. These receptors were collected from a woman in her fifties or sixties with acute or convalescent COVID-19.

The chain is built from TRBV5-4 and TRBJ2-1; D unresolved. Trimming left V 1 base short and J 3 bases short, with 14 bases between. CDR3 length equals 16 residues. Germline V gene lookup returns CDR1 SGHNT and CDR2 YYREEE (reference sequence). CDR3 protein: CASSLYRLSGYNEQFF. CDR3 in DNA: TGTGCCAGCAGCTTGTATCGGTTATCGGGCTACAATGAGCAGTTCTTC.

The chain employs TRBV29-1 and TRBJ1-1; D is unclear. The CDR3 is 11 residues long. The V and J ends lost 4 bases and 8 bases respectively, with 11 bases between them. Germline V CDR1 and CDR2: SQVTM, ANQGSEA. In DNA form, the CDR3 reads TGCAGCGTTGCGGACTCACCAGAAGCTTTCTTT. Amino acids: CSVADSPEAFF. Supplemented by reference TRBV29-1 and TRBJ1-1, the full variable domain reads SAVISQKPSRDICQRGTSLTIQCQVDSQVTMMFWYRQQPGQSLTLIATANQGSEATYESGFVIDKFPISRPNLTFSTLTVSNMSPEDSSIYLCSVADSPEAFFGQGTRLTVV.

The gene calls are TRBV20-1 and TRBJ2-3; 10 nucleotides align to TRBD1. This CDR3 comprises 15 residues. CDR1 and CDR2 from the germline V gene are DFQATT and SNEGSKA (reference sequence). The trim removed 3 bases at V and 0 bases at J, leaving 3 bases unmatched. The chain's CDR3 is CSASVDRGSTDTQYF. DNA for the CDR3: TGCAGTGCTAGTGTGGACAGGGGGAGCACAGATACGCAGTATTTT.

The chain carries TRBV5-1 and TRBJ2-2; D remains ambiguous. The CDR3 is made up of 14 amino acids. CDR1 SGHRS and CDR2 YFSETQ come from the germline V gene. V lost 5 bases, J lost 3 bases, and 11 bases lay in between. The CDR3 is CASSLTTDTGELFF. DNA for the CDR3: TGCGCCAGCAGTCTAACCACAGACACCGGGGAGCTGTTTTTT.

The V gene is TRBV6-2 or TRBV6-3, the J gene TRBJ1-5, with 8 bases aligning to TRBD1. CDR3 size: 19 residues. Trimming removed 2 bases from V and 0 bases from J; junction bases left unmatched: 12. Germline assignment: CDR1 MNHEY and CDR2 SVGEGT. The CDR3 nucleotides read TGTGCCAGCAGTTACCGACAAGACAGGGGAGAAATTAGCAATCAGCCCCAGCATTTT. As protein: CASSYRQDRGEISNQPQHF.

This chain uses TRBV4-1 with TRBJ1-2; no definite D call. This CDR3 has 13 residues. V was clipped by 0 bases and J by 2 bases, with 4 bases between them. Germline V gives CDR1 MGHRA, CDR2 YSYEKL. CDR3 region: CASSQDGNYGYTF. For the CDR3, the DNA is TGCGCCAGCAGCCAAGACGGGAACTATGGCTACACCTTC.

The gene calls are TRBV6-1 and TRBJ2-2; 7 bases map to TRBD2. Germline V CDR1 and CDR2: MNHNS, SASEGT. V shed 4 bases and J 1 base; nucleotides not matched to a gene: 6. The CDR3 is made up of 16 amino acids. The CDR3 loop reads CASSGGCGGNTGELFF. The CDR3 coding sequence is TGTGCCAGCAGTGGGGGGTGCGGGGGGAACACCGGGGAGCTGTTTTTT.

The J gene is TRBJ2-7, the V gene TRBV19, with D possibly TRBD1 on 5 matching bases. Germline CDR1 reads LNHDA; CDR2 reads SQIVND (reference sequence). V was clipped by 1 base and J by 4 bases, with 8 bases between them. The CDR3 has 13 amino acids. For the CDR3, the DNA is TGTGCCAGTAGTATAGGGGGCAGGTACGAGCAGTACTTC. Translating it yields CASSIGGRYEQYF.

The J gene is TRBJ1-5, the V gene TRBV10-3, with 10 bases fitting TRBD1. V trimming: 9 bases; J trimming: 0 bases; junction bases outside the gene matches: 2. Germline CDR1 and CDR2: ENHRY and SYGVKD. The CDR3 consists of 14 residues. The CDR3 here is CAIGTGDSNQPQHF. The CDR3 DNA sequence: TGTGCCATAGGGACAGGGGATAGCAATCAGCCCCAGCATTTT.

CDR3 residues: CASSWAGAEQYF. The CDR3 DNA reads as TGTGCCAGCAGCTGGGCGGGAGCGGAGCAGTACTTC. The chain combines TRBV5-4 with TRBJ2-7, with TRBD2 matching 7 bases. This CDR3 is built from 12 residues. Losses at the gene ends were 3 bases for V and 7 bases for J; bases not matched to a gene: 4. Germline V lookup: CDR1 SGHNT, CDR2 YYREEE (reference sequence).

The V and J genes are TRBV7-9 and TRBJ2-7, with 11 nucleotides matching TRBD2. CDR1 is SEHNR and CDR2 is FQNEAQ in the germline V gene (reference sequence). The CDR3 totals 15 residues. After removal of 5 bases from V and 2 bases from J, the junction contained 5 bases not matched to a gene. The DNA of the CDR3 is TGTGCCAGCAGCCTCCTAGCGGGGGGACCCTACGAGCAGTACTTC. Translation gives CASSLLAGGPYEQYF.

The CDR3 here is CASSRERGTEAFF. The CDR3 nucleotides are TGTGCCAGCTCACGAGAGCGGGGCACTGAAGCTTTCTTT. V and J are TRBV18 and TRBJ1-1; D unresolved. Trimming pared 4 bases from V and 4 bases from J, leaving 10 bases between. The CDR3 extends over 13 amino acids. Germline V gene data show CDR1 as KGHSH and CDR2 as LQKENI.

The V call is TRBV12-3 or TRBV12-4, the J call TRBJ2-1, with D perhaps TRBD2 (5 bases). This CDR3 spans 11 amino acids. V dropped 5 bases and J dropped 11 bases, with 10 bases sitting between them. CDR3 region: CASSLRDQQFF. The CDR3 DNA sequence: TGTGCCAGCAGTCTCCGGGATCAGCAGTTCTTC.

The chain is built from TRBV5-1 and TRBJ1-6; 8 bases fit TRBD1. The CDR3 is made up of 17 amino acids. Germline V lookup: CDR1 SGHRS, CDR2 YFSETQ. The trim removed 5 bases at V and 8 bases at J, leaving 15 bases unmatched. The CDR3: CASRLGRDRPSYSPLHF. CDR3 nucleotide sequence: TGCGCCAGCAGACTTGGGCGGGACAGGCCCTCTTATTCACCCCTCCACTTT.

This chain joins TRBV6-5 and TRBJ2-5, with TRBD1 matching 9 bases. J gave up 4 bases and V 5 bases, and 5 bases lay outside the gene matches. Looked up from germline, CDR1 is MNHEY and CDR2 is SVGAGI. The CDR3 has 14 residues. The CDR3 sequence is CASSTGQGRETQYF. The CDR3, as DNA: TGTGCCAGCAGTACCGGACAGGGGCGAGAGACCCAGTACTTC.

The gene calls are TRBV27 and TRBJ2-3; a possible D gene is TRBD2 (6 bases). CDR1 is MNHEY and CDR2 is SMNVEV in the germline V gene (reference sequence). The CDR3 is 14 residues long. V was trimmed by 5 bases and J by 5 bases, leaving 14 bases between them. The CDR3 nucleotides are TGTGCCAGCAGTACAAGACTAGGGAAAGATACGCAGTATTTT. Its translation: CASSTRLGKDTQYF.

V usage is TRBV29-1 and J usage is TRBJ2-7; tentatively, D is TRBD1 (6 bases). This CDR3 spans 14 amino acids. V shed 5 bases and J shed 6 bases, with 20 bases lying between them. Germline V gene lookup returns CDR1 SQVTM and CDR2 ANQGSEA. CDR3 sequence reads: CSVSSGTSSSEQYF. CDR3 bases: TGCAGCGTTTCCTCCGGGACAAGCTCAAGCGAGCAGTACTTC.

The chain couples TRBV7-3 to TRBJ2-3; possibly TRBD1 for D (6 bases). The germline CDR1 and CDR2 sequences are SGHTA and FQGTGA. Trimming cost V 4 bases and J 1 base, with 15 bases left between them. This CDR3 has 16 residues. CDR3 DNA: TGTGCCAGCAGCTGGGGGCCAGCGGCTGGCACAGATACGCAGTATTTT. The encoded protein is CASSWGPAAGTDTQYF. Complete variable domain (other parts from reference TRBV7-3 and TRBJ2-3): GAGVSQTPSNKVTEKGKYVELRCDPISGHTALYWYRQSLGQGPEFLIYFQGTGAADDSGLPNDRFFAVRPEGSVSTLKIQRTERGDSAVYLCASSWGPAAGTDTQYFGPGTRLTVL.

This chain connects TRBV6-6 to TRBJ1-5; 11 bases agree with TRBD1. Germline-derived CDR1 and CDR2 are MNHNY and SVGAGI (reference sequence). CDR3 length: 15 amino acids. The V and J ends lost 6 bases and 7 bases, in that order; junction bases with no gene match: 8. CDR3 nucleotide sequence: TGTGCCAGCAGAACGGACAGGGGGCCTGGGCAGCCCCAGCATTTT. This encodes CASRTDRGPGQPQHF.

The chain combines TRBV20-1 with TRBJ2-7; D is perhaps TRBD1 (6 bases). The germline V gene has CDR1 DFQATT and CDR2 SNEGSKA (reference sequence). Trimming took 7 bases from V and 7 from J, leaving 14 bases between them. The length of the CDR3 is 11 residues. The CDR3 region is CSVQGFLEQYF. CDR3 sequence (DNA): TGCAGTGTTCAGGGGTTTCTAGAGCAGTACTTC.

V and J are TRBV25-1 and TRBJ2-2; TRBD1 matches at 7 bases. V gave up 6 bases and J gave up 7 bases; unmatched junction bases: 8. The CDR3 is 14 residues long. Germline CDR1 is MGHDK and CDR2 is SYGVNS. The CDR3 DNA reads as TGTGCCAGCAGCGGTAGACAGGGAGACGGGGAGCTGTTTTTT. Translated, it gives CASSGRQGDGELFF.

The V call is TRBV19, the J call TRBJ1-4; possibly TRBD1 for D (5 bases). Germline CDR1 LNHDA, CDR2 SQIVND (reference sequence). The CDR3 spans 16 residues. The V gene lost 5 bases and the J gene lost 0 bases, with 13 bases spanning the gap. CDR3 sequence: CASSPSGTATNEKLFF. The CDR3 region has the DNA TGTGCCAGTAGTCCCAGTGGGACTGCAACTAATGAAAAACTGTTTTTT.

The CDR3 loop is CASSLRTGVGTDTQYF. The CDR3 DNA reads as TGTGCCAGTAGCTTGAGGACAGGGGTAGGCACAGATACGCAGTATTTT. This sequence joins TRBV19 and TRBJ2-3; TRBD1 aligns across 9 bases. CDR1 is LNHDA, CDR2 SQIVND, per germline (reference sequence). V trimming: 6 bases; J trimming: 1 base; junction bases outside the gene matches: 8. There are 16 residues in the CDR3.

The table lists this clone with a count of one. This chain links TRBV11-2 with TRBJ2-2; the D is unclear. The V end was cut by 0 bases, the J end by 4 bases, with 6 bases between. CDR3 size: 14 residues. Germline V CDR1 and CDR2: SGHAT, FQNNGV. CDR3 protein: CASSLDRGTGELFF. CDR3 in DNA: TGTGCCAGCAGCTTAGACAGAGGCACCGGGGAGCTGTTTTTT. The full variable domain, its missing parts supplied by reference TRBV11-2 and TRBJ2-2, is EAGVAQSPRYKIIEKRQSVAFWCNPISGHATLYWYQQILGQGPKLLIQFQNNGVVDDSQLPKDRFSAERLKGVDSTLKIQPAKLEDSAVYLCASSLDRGTGELFFGEGSRLTVL.

A few counts support this clone. This rearrangement joins TRBV7-3 to TRBJ2-1, with D possibly matching TRBD1 (6 bases). CDR1 is SGHTA, CDR2 FQGTGA, per germline. V was cut by 3 bases and J by 3 bases, with 9 bases left in between. The CDR3 covers 14 residues. The CDR3 bases are TGTGCCAGCAGCTTTCGGACAGACTACAATGAGCAGTTCTTC. This sequence encodes CASSFRTDYNEQFF.

This chain connects TRBV2 to TRBJ2-1; 7 bases line up with TRBD1. The V gene's germline CDR1 is SNHLY and CDR2 FYNNEI. After removal of 9 bases from V and 5 bases from J, the junction contained 1 base not matched to a gene. The CDR3 extends over 11 amino acids. This CDR3 is CASGTDNEQFF. The CDR3 DNA is TGTGCCAGTGGGACAGACAATGAGCAGTTCTTC.

This rearrangement joins TRBV28 to TRBJ2-2; 8 nucleotides line up with TRBD2. V lost 3 bases, J lost 5 bases, and 5 bases stayed unmatched. The CDR3 contains 15 residues. Germline CDR1 and CDR2: MDHEN and SYDVKM. The CDR3 is CASSLRRGGTGELFF. The DNA of the CDR3 is TGTGCCAGCAGTTTGAGACGGGGGGGAACCGGGGAGCTGTTTTTT.

V and J are TRBV7-9 and TRBJ2-2; 7 bases agree with TRBD1. The CDR3 has 17 residues. Germline values: CDR1 SEHNR, CDR2 FQNEAQ (reference sequence). With 4 bases clipped from V and 3 bases from J, the junction kept 11 bases outside the gene matches. CDR3 loop: CASSSTPWTGDTGELFF. In nucleotides, the CDR3 is TGTGCCAGCAGCTCCACCCCCTGGACAGGCGACACCGGGGAGCTGTTTTTT.

V gene TRBV3-1 (or the pseudogene TRBV3-2) combines with J gene TRBJ1-2; D ambiguous. Germline V CDR1 and CDR2: LGHDT, YNNKEL (reference sequence). Trimming took 4 bases from V and 4 from J, leaving 10 bases between them. The length of the CDR3 is 13 residues. In DNA form, the CDR3 reads TGTGCCAGCAGCCGAGGGATGGTCTATGGCTACACCTTC. It codes for CASSRGMVYGYTF.

The genes are TRBV24-1 and TRBJ2-5, with TRBD2 matching over 7 bases. This CDR3 is built from 15 residues. Trimming took 4 bases from V and 4 from J; bases not matched to a gene: 8. CDR1 is KGHDR and CDR2 is SFDVKD in the germline V gene. DNA of the CDR3: TGTGCCACCAGTGACCCCCTGGGCGGGGGAGAGACCCAGTACTTC. It yields the protein CATSDPLGGGETQYF.